Sequencing of this T cell receptor beta chain was carried out in a study of T cells in Graves' hyperthyroidism and ophthalmopathy. At the level of the study: At the time of initial diagnosis and before any treatment, peripheral blood was collected.

This clonotype was seen at least ten times. The source material, RNA transcripts, was used to amplify TCR beta CDR3 regions. First-round RT-PCR with HTBI primers amplified the TCR CDR3 region. Each CDR3 protein gets one entry after TCRdb re-called the multiplex PCR reads with MiXCR. The profile shows about 640,000 distinct CDR3 sequences, about a fifth of them singletons. Clinical symptoms, serum thyroxine and TRAb, thyroid ultrasound and orbital computed tomography were used for the diagnoses. CDR3 size: 13 residues. V lost 5 bases and J 4 bases, leaving 11 bases between the germline ends. Germline V CDR1 and CDR2: KGHSH, LQKENI.

The sequencing input was blood. V gene TRBV18 combines with J gene TRBJ1-1; possibly TRBD1 for D (5 bases). The TCR originated in a man aged 25 to 40 with Graves' ophthalmopathy. The chain's CDR3 is CASSGGSGTEAFF. In DNA form, the CDR3 reads TGTGCCAGCTCAGGGGGGTCGGGCACTGAAGCTTTCTTT.